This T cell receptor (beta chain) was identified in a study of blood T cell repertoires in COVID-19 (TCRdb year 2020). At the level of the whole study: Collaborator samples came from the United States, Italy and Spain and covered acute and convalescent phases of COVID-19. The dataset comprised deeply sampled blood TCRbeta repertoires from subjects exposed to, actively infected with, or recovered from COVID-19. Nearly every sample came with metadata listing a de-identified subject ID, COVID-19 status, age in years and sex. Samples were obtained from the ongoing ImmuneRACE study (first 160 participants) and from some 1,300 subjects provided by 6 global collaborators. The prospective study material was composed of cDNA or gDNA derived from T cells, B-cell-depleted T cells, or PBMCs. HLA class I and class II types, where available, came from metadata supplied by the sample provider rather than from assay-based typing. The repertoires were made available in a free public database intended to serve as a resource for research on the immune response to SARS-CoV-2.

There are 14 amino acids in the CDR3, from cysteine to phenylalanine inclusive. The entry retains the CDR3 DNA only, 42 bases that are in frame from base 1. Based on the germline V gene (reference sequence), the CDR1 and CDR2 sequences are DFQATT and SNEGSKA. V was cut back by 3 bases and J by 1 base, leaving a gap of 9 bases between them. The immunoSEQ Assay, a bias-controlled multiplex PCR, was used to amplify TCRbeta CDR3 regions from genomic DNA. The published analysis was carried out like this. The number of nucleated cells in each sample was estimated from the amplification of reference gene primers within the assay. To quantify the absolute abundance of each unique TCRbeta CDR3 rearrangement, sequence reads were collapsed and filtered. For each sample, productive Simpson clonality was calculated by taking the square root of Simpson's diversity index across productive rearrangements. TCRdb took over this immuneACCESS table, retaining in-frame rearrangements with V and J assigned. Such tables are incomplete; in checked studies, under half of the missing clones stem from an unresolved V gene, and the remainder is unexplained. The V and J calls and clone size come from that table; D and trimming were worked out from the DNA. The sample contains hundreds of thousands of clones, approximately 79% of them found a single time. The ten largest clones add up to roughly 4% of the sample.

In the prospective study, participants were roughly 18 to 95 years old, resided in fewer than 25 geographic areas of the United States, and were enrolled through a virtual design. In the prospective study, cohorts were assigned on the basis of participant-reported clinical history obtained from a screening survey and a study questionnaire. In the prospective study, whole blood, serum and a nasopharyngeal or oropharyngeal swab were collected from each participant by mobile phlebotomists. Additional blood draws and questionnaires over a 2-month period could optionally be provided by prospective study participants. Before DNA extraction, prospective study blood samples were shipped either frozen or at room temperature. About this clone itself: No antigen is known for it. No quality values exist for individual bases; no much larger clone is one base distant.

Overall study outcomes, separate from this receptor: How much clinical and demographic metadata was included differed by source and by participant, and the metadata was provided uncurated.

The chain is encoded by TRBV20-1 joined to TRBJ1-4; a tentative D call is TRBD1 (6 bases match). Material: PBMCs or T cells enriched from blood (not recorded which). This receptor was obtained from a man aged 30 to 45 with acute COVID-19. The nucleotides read TGCAGTGCTAGTTCGGGACAAACTAATGAAAAACTGTTTTTT. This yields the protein CSASSGQTNEKLFF.